This section outlines one T cell receptor beta chain sequence together with its context. As yet, its antigen is unknown. The assay was immunoSEQ multiplex PCR, and TCRdb's table has in-frame clones only and misses some. The sample lists about 85,000 clones; roughly 90% were seen once. Time point of the sample: week 47, end of study. Vaccination used 300 ug of mutant IDH1 20-mer peptide per dose, with topical imiquimod. Each of the donors came in with new WHO grade 3 or 4 astrocytomas that were IDH1-mutant and ATRX-lost. Germline assignment: CDR1 LNHDA and CDR2 SQIVND (reference sequence). The CDR3 consists of 14 residues. Trimming stripped 5 bases from V and 9 bases from J, with 17 bases between. This record belongs to a study of a mutant IDH1 vaccine in newly diagnosed glioma. About the research overall: Vaccination was launched 4-6 weeks after radiotherapy alone, or with temozolomide cycles. Before enrollment, the patients had been treated with radiotherapy alone, temozolomide alone, or both together. Most of them had received both.

This TCR was sampled from a woman between 45 and 65 years old with glioma. The chain joins TRBV19 to TRBJ2-1, with D tentatively TRBD1 (6 bases). Sample: PBMCs, taken from a glioma patient whose treatment included an IDH1 peptide vaccine. CDR3 in amino acids: CASSVRGARSEQFF. The CDR3 DNA is TGTGCCAGTAGTGTCAGGGGAGCTCGGAGTGAGCAGTTCTTC. Full variable domain (rest looked up from reference TRBV19 and TRBJ2-1): DGGITQSPKYLFRKEGQNVTLSCEQNLNHDAMYWYRQDPGQGLRLIYYSQIVNDFQKGDIAEGYSVSREKKESFPLTVTSAQKNPTAFYLCASSVRGARSEQFFGPGTRLTVL.